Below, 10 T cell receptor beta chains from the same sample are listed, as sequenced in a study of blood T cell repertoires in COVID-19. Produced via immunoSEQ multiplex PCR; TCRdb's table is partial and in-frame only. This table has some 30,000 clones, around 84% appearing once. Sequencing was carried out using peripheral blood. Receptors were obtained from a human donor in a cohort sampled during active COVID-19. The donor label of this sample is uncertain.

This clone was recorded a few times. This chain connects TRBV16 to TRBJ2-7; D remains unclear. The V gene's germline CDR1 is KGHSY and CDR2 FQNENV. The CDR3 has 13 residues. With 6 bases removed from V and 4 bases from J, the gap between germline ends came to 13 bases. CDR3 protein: CASSSTQWYEQYF. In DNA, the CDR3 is TGTGCCAGCAGTTCAACGCAGTGGTACGAGCAGTACTTC.

The CDR3 reads CASSVGPSSYNSPLHF. The CDR3 DNA reads TGTGCCAGCAGCGTAGGGCCTAGCTCCTATAATTCACCCCTCCACTTT. The chain joins TRBV9 to TRBJ1-6; D is uncertain. This CDR3 has 16 residues. Between the trimmed V and J ends, which lost 0 bases and 0 bases, there was a span of 7 bases. Germline CDR1 is SGDLS and CDR2 is YYNGEE.

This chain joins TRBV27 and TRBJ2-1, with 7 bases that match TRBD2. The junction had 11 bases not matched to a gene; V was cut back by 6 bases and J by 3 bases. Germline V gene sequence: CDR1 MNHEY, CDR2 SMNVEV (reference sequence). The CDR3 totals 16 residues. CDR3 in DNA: TGTGCCAGCAGCTCCCCCGGGGGGACCTTCTACAATGAGCAGTTCTTC. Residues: CASSSPGGTFYNEQFF.

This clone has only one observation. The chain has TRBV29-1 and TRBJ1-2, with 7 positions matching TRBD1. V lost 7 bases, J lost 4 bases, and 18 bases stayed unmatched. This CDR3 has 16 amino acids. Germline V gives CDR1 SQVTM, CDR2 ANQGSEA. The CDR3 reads CSAGDSPLLGSYGYTF. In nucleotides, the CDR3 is TGCAGCGCCGGGGACAGTCCTCTCTTGGGGTCCTATGGCTACACCTTC.

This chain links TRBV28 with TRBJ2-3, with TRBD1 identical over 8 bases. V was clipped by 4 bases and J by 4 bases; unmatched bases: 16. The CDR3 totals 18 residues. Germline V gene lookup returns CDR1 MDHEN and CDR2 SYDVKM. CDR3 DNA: TGTGCCAGCAGTTCCGACACTCGGACAGGGCTGGAGCCAGATACGCAGTATTTT. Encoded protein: CASSSDTRTGLEPDTQYF. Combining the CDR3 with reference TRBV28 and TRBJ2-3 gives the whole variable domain DVKVTQSSRYLVKRTGEKVFLECVQDMDHENMFWYRQDPGLGLRLIYFSYDVKMKEKGDIPEGYSVSREKKERFSLILESASTNQTSMYLCASSSDTRTGLEPDTQYFGPGTRLTVL.

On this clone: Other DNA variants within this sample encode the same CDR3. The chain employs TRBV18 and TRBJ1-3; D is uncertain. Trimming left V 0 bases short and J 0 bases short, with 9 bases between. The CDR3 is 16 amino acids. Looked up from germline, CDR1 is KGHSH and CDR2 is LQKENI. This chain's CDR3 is CASSPPRKSSGNTIYF. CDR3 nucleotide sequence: TGTGCCAGCTCACCACCGAGAAAGAGCTCTGGAAACACCATATATTTT.

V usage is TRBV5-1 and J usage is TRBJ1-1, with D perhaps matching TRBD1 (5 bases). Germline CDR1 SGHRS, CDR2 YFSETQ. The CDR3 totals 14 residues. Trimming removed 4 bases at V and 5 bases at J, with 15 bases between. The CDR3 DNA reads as TGCGCCAGCAGCCCGGACGCAAAGGGGACTGAAGCTTTCTTT. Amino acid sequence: CASSPDAKGTEAFF. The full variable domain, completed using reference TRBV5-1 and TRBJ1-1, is KAGVTQTPRYLIKTRGQQVTLSCSPISGHRSVSWYQQTPGQGLQFLFEYFSETQRNKGNFPGRFSGRQFSNSRSEMNVSTLELGDSALYLCASSPDAKGTEAFFGQGTRLTVV.

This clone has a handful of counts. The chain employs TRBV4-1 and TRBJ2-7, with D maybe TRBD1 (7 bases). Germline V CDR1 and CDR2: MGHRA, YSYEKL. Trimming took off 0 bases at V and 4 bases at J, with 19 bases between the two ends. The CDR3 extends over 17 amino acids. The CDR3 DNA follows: TGCGCCAGCAGCCAAGATATTGGAGGGGGCATCAAGTACGAGCAGTACTTC. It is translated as CASSQDIGGGIKYEQYF.

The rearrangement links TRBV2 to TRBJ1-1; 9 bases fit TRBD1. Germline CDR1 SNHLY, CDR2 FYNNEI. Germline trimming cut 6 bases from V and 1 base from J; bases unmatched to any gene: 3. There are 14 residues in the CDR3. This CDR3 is CASSQQGANTEAFF. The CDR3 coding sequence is TGTGCCAGCAGCCAACAGGGGGCGAACACTGAAGCTTTCTTT.

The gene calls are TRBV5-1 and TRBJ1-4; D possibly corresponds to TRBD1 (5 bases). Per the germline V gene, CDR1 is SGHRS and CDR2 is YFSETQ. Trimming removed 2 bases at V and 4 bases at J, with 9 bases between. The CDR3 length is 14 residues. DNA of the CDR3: TGCGCCAGCAGCTTACAGGACATTAATGAAAAACTGTTTTTT. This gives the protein CASSLQDINEKLFF.